The clone carrying this T cell receptor (beta chain) was seen only a few times. The antigen is undetermined. The CDR3 length is 15 residues. Germline CDR1 is SGHVS and CDR2 is FNYEAQ. V was pared by 2 bases and J by 3 bases, with 7 bases of the junction left unmatched. The source of the sample is a study of response to subunit inactivated influenza vaccine. Findings of the study overall: Few new T cells, the authors suggested, are recruited by each seasonal influenza vaccination.

TCRdb called the RT-PCR reads again in MiXCR, with one record for every CDR3 protein. The data contain 450,000 to 550,000 distinct CDR3 sequences, about 25% of them singletons. The material sequenced was CD4+ T cells sorted from PBMCs, taken less than 6 days after vaccination. The V and J genes are TRBV7-6 and TRBJ2-7, with 7 bases aligning to TRBD2. The sequence was obtained from a man between 45 and 60 years old who received an inactivated influenza vaccine. The CDR3 loop is CASSLRGEDGYEQYF. Written as DNA, the CDR3 is TGTGCCAGCAGCTTACGGGGGGAGGATGGCTACGAGCAGTACTTC.